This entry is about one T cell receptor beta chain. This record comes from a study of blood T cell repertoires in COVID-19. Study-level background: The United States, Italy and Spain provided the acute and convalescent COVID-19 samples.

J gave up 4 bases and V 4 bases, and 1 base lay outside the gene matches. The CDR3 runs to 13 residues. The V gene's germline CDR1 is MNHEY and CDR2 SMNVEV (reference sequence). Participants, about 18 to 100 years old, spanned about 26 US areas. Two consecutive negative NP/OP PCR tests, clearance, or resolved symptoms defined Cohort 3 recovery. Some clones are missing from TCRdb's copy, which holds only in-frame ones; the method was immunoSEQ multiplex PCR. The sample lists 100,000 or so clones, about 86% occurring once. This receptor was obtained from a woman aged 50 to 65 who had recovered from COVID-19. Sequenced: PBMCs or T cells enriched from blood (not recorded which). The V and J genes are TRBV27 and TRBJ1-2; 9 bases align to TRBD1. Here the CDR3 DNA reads TGTGCCAGCAGTTCGACAGGGGGCTATGGCTACACCTTC. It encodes CASSSTGGYGYTF.